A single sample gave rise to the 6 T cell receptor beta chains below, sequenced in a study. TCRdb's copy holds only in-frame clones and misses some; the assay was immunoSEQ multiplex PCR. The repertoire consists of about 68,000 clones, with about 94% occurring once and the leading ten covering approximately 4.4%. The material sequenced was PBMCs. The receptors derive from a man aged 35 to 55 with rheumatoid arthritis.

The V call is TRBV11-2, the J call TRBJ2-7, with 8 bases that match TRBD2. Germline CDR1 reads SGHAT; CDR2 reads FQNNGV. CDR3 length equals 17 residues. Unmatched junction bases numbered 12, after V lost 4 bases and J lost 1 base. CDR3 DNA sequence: TGTGCCAGCAGCTCGATCTTAACTAGCGGTACTTCCTACGAGCAGTACTTC. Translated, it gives CASSSILTSGTSYEQYF.

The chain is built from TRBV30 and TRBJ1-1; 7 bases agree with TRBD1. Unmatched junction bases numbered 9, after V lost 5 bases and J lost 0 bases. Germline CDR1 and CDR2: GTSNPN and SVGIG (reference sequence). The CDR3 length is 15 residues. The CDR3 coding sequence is TGTGCCTGGGGACAAAGGGGGCTAATGAACACTGAAGCTTTCTTT. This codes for CAWGQRGLMNTEAFF. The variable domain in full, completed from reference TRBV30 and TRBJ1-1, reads SQTIHQWPATLVQPVGSPLSLECTVEGTSNPNLYWYRQAAGRGLQLLFYSVGIGQISSEVPQNLSASRPQDRQFILSSKKLLLSDSGFYLCAWGQRGLMNTEAFFGQGTRLTVV.

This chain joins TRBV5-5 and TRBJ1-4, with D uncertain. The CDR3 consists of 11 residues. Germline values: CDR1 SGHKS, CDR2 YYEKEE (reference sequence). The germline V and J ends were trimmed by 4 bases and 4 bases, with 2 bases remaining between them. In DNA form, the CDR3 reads TGTGCCAGCAGCCTTAATGAAAAACTGTTTTTT. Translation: CASSLNEKLFF. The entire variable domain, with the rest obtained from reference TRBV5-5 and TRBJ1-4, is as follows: DAGVTQSPTHLIKTRGQQVTLRCSPISGHKSVSWYQQVLGQGPQFIFQYYEKEERGRGNFPDRFSARQFPNYSSELNVNALLLGDSALYLCASSLNEKLFFGSGTQLSVL.

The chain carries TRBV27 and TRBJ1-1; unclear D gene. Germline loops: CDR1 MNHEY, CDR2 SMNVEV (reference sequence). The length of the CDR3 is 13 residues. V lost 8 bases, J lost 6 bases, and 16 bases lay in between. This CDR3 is CASSAAHKAEAFF. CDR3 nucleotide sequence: TGTGCCAGCTCCGCGGCCCACAAGGCTGAAGCTTTCTTT.

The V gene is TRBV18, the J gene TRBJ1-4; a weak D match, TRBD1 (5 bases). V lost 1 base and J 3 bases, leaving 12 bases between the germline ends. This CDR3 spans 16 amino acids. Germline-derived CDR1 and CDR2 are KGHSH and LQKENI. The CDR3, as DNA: TGTGCCAGCTCACCACGGCAGGGTGACGCTAATGAAAAACTGTTTTTT. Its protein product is CASSPRQGDANEKLFF.

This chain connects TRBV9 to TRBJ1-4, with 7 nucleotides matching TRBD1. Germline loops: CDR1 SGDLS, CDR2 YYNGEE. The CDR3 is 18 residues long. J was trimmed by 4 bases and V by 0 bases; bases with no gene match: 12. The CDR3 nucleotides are TGTGCCAGCAGCGTAGCCCCATCAACCGGGACAGTTAATGAAAAACTGTTTTTT. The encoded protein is CASSVAPSTGTVNEKLFF.